These 6 T cell receptor beta chains came from one sample sequenced in a study of T cell responses to AZD1222 COVID-19 vaccine. Clones were sequenced by immunoSEQ multiplex PCR, and TCRdb holds only the in-frame ones, with some missing. The sample has 170,000 or so clones; 90% are singletons. Sequenced material: peripheral blood, taken on day 0 of AZD1222 vaccination. Every receptor here comes from an adult in good health.

The rearrangement links TRBV27 to TRBJ1-1; the match to TRBD1 covers 10 bases. V shed 5 bases and J 4 bases; nucleotides not matched to a gene: 10. This CDR3 region has 16 residues. CDR1 is MNHEY, CDR2 SMNVEV, per germline (reference sequence). CDR3 DNA: TGTGCCAGCAGTACAAACGATTGGACAGGGGGCACTGAAGCTTTCTTT. Its protein is CASSTNDWTGGTEAFF.

This clone was seen only once. The rearrangement joins TRBV29-1 to TRBJ1-1; D not resolved. Trimming removed 2 bases at V and 1 base at J, with 8 bases between. Germline V gene data show CDR1 as SQVTM and CDR2 as ANQGSEA. The CDR3 has 13 amino acids. The CDR3: CSVERQENTEAFF. The CDR3 nucleotides are TGCAGCGTTGAAAGGCAGGAGAACACTGAAGCTTTCTTT.

V gene TRBV2 combines with J gene TRBJ1-2; unclear D gene. The CDR3 loop spans 15 amino acids. Germline V gene sequence: CDR1 SNHLY, CDR2 FYNNEI. With 7 bases removed from V and 2 bases from J, the gap between germline ends came to 17 bases. CDR3 sequence: CASIIGQAINYGYTF. In nucleotides, the CDR3 is TGTGCCAGCATTATCGGGCAGGCGATCAACTATGGCTACACCTTC.

J is TRBJ1-1 and V is TRBV11-3; D call uncertain. Trimming cost V 0 bases and J 2 bases, with 10 bases left between them. Germline V lookup: CDR1 SGHNT, CDR2 YENEEA. There are 15 residues in the CDR3. The CDR3 region is CASSLDLGLNTEAFF. The CDR3 DNA sequence: TGTGCCAGCAGCTTAGATCTAGGCCTTAACACTGAAGCTTTCTTT.

The chain is built from TRBV2 and TRBJ1-2; D might be TRBD1 (5 bases). From germline, CDR1 is SNHLY and CDR2 FYNNEI. V was trimmed by 8 bases and J by 2 bases, leaving 12 bases between them. The CDR3 is made up of 13 amino acids. The CDR3 coding sequence is TGTGCCAGCGGGGACTTACAGAACTATGGCTACACCTTC. It codes for CASGDLQNYGYTF.

V gene TRBV24-1 combines with J gene TRBJ2-5; D possibly matches TRBD1 or TRBD2 (5 bases each). The CDR3 totals 16 residues. The germline V and J ends were trimmed by 5 bases and 1 base, with 16 bases remaining between them. Germline V gene data show CDR1 as KGHDR and CDR2 as SFDVKD. CDR3: CATSAPGTEGQETQYF. The CDR3 region has the DNA TGTGCCACCAGTGCCCCCGGGACCGAGGGCCAAGAGACCCAGTACTTC.